What follows are 26 T cell receptor beta chains derived from one specimen sequenced in a study of blood T cell repertoires in COVID-19. Repertoires were generated with immunoSEQ multiplex PCR, while TCRdb's copy carries only in-frame clones and drops some. This sample carries 180,000 or so clones, 80% to 90% of them seen once, and the ten largest clones take nearly 2.5%. Sequenced sample: peripheral blood. Receptor source: a man aged 35-49 years with active or convalescent COVID-19.

The CDR3 DNA reads as TGTGCCAGCAGCACGAGCATGACAGGGGCCTTGGAGGGCTACACCTTC. As protein: CASSTSMTGALEGYTF. The genes are TRBV11-2 and TRBJ1-2; TRBD1 matches 8 bases. Germline-derived CDR1 and CDR2 are SGHAT and FQNNGV. Germline trimming cut 5 bases from V and 8 bases from J; bases unmatched to any gene: 16. The CDR3 totals 16 residues.

The chain is built from TRBV6-6 and TRBJ1-1; D is undetermined. V lost 5 bases, J lost 10 bases, and 11 bases lay in between. The CDR3 covers 11 residues. CDR1 and CDR2 (germline): MNHNY, SVGAGI (reference sequence). Written as DNA, the CDR3 is TGTGCCAGCAGTCCGTTGACGGGAGCTTTCTTT. Its translation is CASSPLTGAFF.

The chain has TRBV7-6 and TRBJ2-1, with 7 bases matching TRBD2. Germline assignment: CDR1 SGHVS and CDR2 FNYEAQ. The CDR3 runs to 17 residues. V lost 4 bases to trimming and J lost 7 bases; unmatched junction nucleotides: 16. The CDR3 nucleotides read TGTGCCAGCAGCTCCCGGGGGGTGTCAGGGCTTAGGAATGAGCAGTTCTTC. Translation gives CASSSRGVSGLRNEQFF.

The chain is built from TRBV5-1 and TRBJ1-1; no clear D gene. V was trimmed by 5 bases and J by 5 bases, leaving 16 bases between them. This CDR3 has 14 residues. The germline gives CDR1 SGHRS, CDR2 YFSETQ. In DNA form, the CDR3 reads TGCGCCAGCAGTTGGGATCCCCGAGGGACTGAAGCTTTCTTT. Its translation is CASSWDPRGTEAFF.

This chain connects TRBV5-4 to TRBJ2-3; 11 positions match TRBD2. The CDR3 has 16 residues. Germline lookup yields CDR1 SGHNT and CDR2 YYREEE (reference sequence). The V segment lost 0 bases and the J segment 5 bases; nucleotides outside the gene matches: 5. CDR3 bases: TGTGCCAGCAGCTTGGTGGTAGCGGGGGGGCAAGATACGCAGTATTTT. Its protein is CASSLVVAGGQDTQYF.

The chain links TRBV6-1 to TRBJ1-4; D not resolved. Germline assignment: CDR1 MNHNS and CDR2 SASEGT. CDR3 length equals 14 residues. V lost 10 bases to trimming and J lost 4 bases, with 16 bases between them. Written as DNA, the CDR3 is TGTGCCACTCATAGGGCGGGGATTAATGAAAAACTGTTTTTT. Translating gives CATHRAGINEKLFF.

The chain recombines TRBV30 with TRBJ2-3, with 7 bases that match TRBD2. This CDR3 has 16 amino acids. Germline CDR1 reads GTSNPN; CDR2 reads SVGIG (reference sequence). The V segment lost 2 bases and the J segment 0 bases; nucleotides outside the gene matches: 8. The CDR3 sequence: CAWSTKAGSSTDTQYF. In DNA, the CDR3 is TGTGCCTGGAGTACAAAAGCGGGGTCTAGCACAGATACGCAGTATTTT.

The chain is built from TRBV6-6 and TRBJ1-1; weak D call: TRBD1 (6 bases). Trimming took 2 bases from V and 4 from J, leaving 11 bases between them. The germline gives CDR1 MNHNY, CDR2 SVGAGI (reference sequence). This CDR3 has 14 amino acids. CDR3 region: CASSYGGRGTEAFF. In DNA, the CDR3 is TGTGCCAGCAGTTACGGAGGCAGGGGCACTGAAGCTTTCTTT.

The V gene is TRBV19, the J gene TRBJ2-2, with 7 bases identical to TRBD2. Losses at the gene ends were 4 bases for V and 6 bases for J; bases not matched to a gene: 8. The CDR3 totals 15 residues. CDR1 LNHDA and CDR2 SQIVND come from the germline V gene (reference sequence). Written as DNA, the CDR3 is TGTGCCAGTAGTAGAGCGGGACTTCAAGCCGGGGAGCTGTTTTTT. This sequence encodes CASSRAGLQAGELFF.

This clone appeared a few times. The rearrangement links TRBV7-9 to TRBJ1-2, with D possibly TRBD1 on 5 matching bases. The CDR3 sequence is 14 residues long. The V gene's germline CDR1 is SEHNR and CDR2 FQNEAQ (reference sequence). Trimming pared 2 bases from V and 1 base from J, leaving 8 bases between. The CDR3 coding sequence is TGTGCCAGCAGCTTAACAGGCATTAACTATGGCTACACCTTC. Translation gives CASSLTGINYGYTF. Together with reference TRBV7-9 and TRBJ1-2, the CDR3 gives the full variable domain: DTGVSQNPRHKITKRGQNVTFRCDPISEHNRLYWYRQTLGQGPEFLTYFQNEAQLEKSRLLSDRFSAERPKGSFSTLEIQRTEQGDSAMYLCASSLTGINYGYTFGSGTRLTVV.

CDR3 region: CAWRHGGYNEQFF. CDR3 DNA sequence: TGTGCCTGGAGGCACGGGGGGTACAATGAGCAGTTCTTC. The rearrangement links TRBV30 to TRBJ2-1; TRBD2 agrees at 7 bases. Germline V lookup: CDR1 GTSNPN, CDR2 SVGIG (reference sequence). J gave up 4 bases and V 3 bases, and 3 bases lay outside the gene matches. The CDR3 extends over 13 amino acids.

The V gene is TRBV7-3, the J gene TRBJ2-3; 7 nucleotides match TRBD1. The junction had 4 bases not matched to a gene; V was cut back by 5 bases and J by 5 bases. CDR3 size: 13 residues. Germline values: CDR1 SGHTA, CDR2 FQGTGA. The CDR3 here is CASSTQGIDTQYF. The CDR3 DNA is TGTGCCAGCAGCACACAGGGGATAGATACGCAGTATTTT.

V gene TRBV30 combines with J gene TRBJ1-3; maybe TRBD1 (6 bases). This CDR3 is built from 16 residues. The V and J ends lost 2 bases and 0 bases respectively, with 14 bases between them. In germline, CDR1 is GTSNPN, CDR2 SVGIG (reference sequence). The CDR3 region is CAWSNPYRASGNTIYF. CDR3 nucleotide sequence: TGTGCCTGGAGTAACCCCTACAGGGCCTCTGGAAACACCATATATTTT.

The chain uses TRBV3-1 (or the pseudogene TRBV3-2) and TRBJ2-3; a possible D gene is TRBD1 (6 bases). CDR1 and CDR2 (germline): LGHDT, YNNKEL (reference sequence). The CDR3 is 20 amino acids. V gave up 3 bases and J gave up 2 bases, with 27 bases separating them. The CDR3, as DNA: TGTGCCAGCAGCCAGGTTCGCCGGACAGCTAACACAAGCTACACAGATACGCAGTATTTT. Protein sequence: CASSQVRRTANTSYTDTQYF.

This rearrangement joins TRBV13 to TRBJ1-2; TRBD1 matches 8 bases. Germline CDR1 reads PRHDT; CDR2 reads FYEKMQ (reference sequence). The CDR3 loop spans 15 amino acids. J gave up 7 bases and V 2 bases, and 9 bases lay outside the gene matches. The CDR3 protein is CASSLKGTGYGGYTF. For the CDR3, the DNA is TGTGCCAGCAGCTTAAAAGGGACAGGTTACGGTGGCTACACCTTC.

V is TRBV30 and J is TRBJ2-2, with 8 bases matching TRBD1. The CDR3 consists of 14 residues. The germline V gene has CDR1 GTSNPN and CDR2 SVGIG (reference sequence). The ends lost 2 bases at V and 5 bases at J; junction bases unmatched: 4. CDR3 nucleotide sequence: TGTGCCTGGAGTCGCAGGACAGGGACCGGGGAGCTGTTTTTT. It specifies CAWSRRTGTGELFF.

The chain carries TRBV15 and TRBJ2-1; TRBD1 matches 9 bases. The CDR3 is 16 amino acids. CDR1 and CDR2 (germline): LNHNV, YYDKDF (reference sequence). V shed 0 bases and J 6 bases; nucleotides not matched to a gene: 6. The CDR3 DNA reads as TGTGCCACCAGCAGAGATTGGACAGGGGCTAGCAATGAGCAGTTCTTC. The encoded protein is CATSRDWTGASNEQFF.

V and J are TRBV12-5 and TRBJ2-4; possibly TRBD1 for D (6 bases). The CDR3 totals 13 residues. Trimming took 6 bases from V and 7 from J, leaving 13 bases between them. The germline V gene has CDR1 LGHNT and CDR2 FRNRAP. In DNA form, the CDR3 reads TGTGCTAGTGGCCTCCAGGGGTTCAACATTCAGTACTTC. This gives the protein CASGLQGFNIQYF. Using reference TRBV12-5 and TRBJ2-4 for the parts outside the CDR3, the full variable domain is DARVTQTPRHKVTEMGQEVTMRCQPILGHNTVFWYRQTMMQGLELLAYFRNRAPLDDSGMPKDRFSAEMPDATLATLKIQPSEPRDSAVYFCASGLQGFNIQYFGAGTRLSVL.

The chain links TRBV12-5 to TRBJ1-5, with a possible D match to TRBD1 (6 bases). The germline V gene encodes CDR1 LGHNT and CDR2 FRNRAP. Trimming removed 6 bases at V and 3 bases at J, with 9 bases between. The CDR3 consists of 13 residues. The CDR3 nucleotides are TGTGCTAGTGGCAGACAGGACAATCAGCCCCAGCATTTT. This encodes CASGRQDNQPQHF.

The chain employs TRBV30 and TRBJ2-7, with 9 bases aligning to TRBD1. V was pared by 4 bases and J by 1 base, with 14 bases of the junction left unmatched. In germline, CDR1 is GTSNPN, CDR2 SVGIG (reference sequence). This CDR3 contains 17 residues. In DNA, the CDR3 is TGTGCCTGGACCCAGATATTTGGACAGGGGAGGTCCTACGAGCAGTACTTC. Protein sequence: CAWTQIFGQGRSYEQYF. Full variable domain (outside the CDR3, taken from reference TRBV30 and TRBJ2-7): SQTIHQWPATLVQPVGSPLSLECTVEGTSNPNLYWYRQAAGRGLQLLFYSVGIGQISSEVPQNLSASRPQDRQFILSSKKLLLSDSGFYLCAWTQIFGQGRSYEQYFGPGTRLTVT.

The rearrangement links TRBV10-3 to TRBJ2-3, with a possible D match to TRBD1 (5 bases). V lost 4 bases and J lost 5, with 16 bases in between. The CDR3 loop spans 15 amino acids. Germline V gives CDR1 ENHRY, CDR2 SYGVKD. The CDR3 DNA is TGTGCCATCAGTGGGGGCGGTGCAGTGATAGATACGCAGTATTTT. It encodes CAISGGGAVIDTQYF.

This CDR3 reads CASSLKPATNEKLFF. The CDR3 region has the DNA TGTGCCAGCAGTTTAAAGCCCGCAACTAATGAAAAACTGTTTTTT. The genes are TRBV28 and TRBJ1-4, with D hard to call. The germline gives CDR1 MDHEN, CDR2 SYDVKM. The CDR3 is 15 residues long. V was trimmed by 2 bases and J by 0 bases, leaving 7 bases between them. The whole variable domain, filled in from reference TRBV28 and TRBJ1-4, reads DVKVTQSSRYLVKRTGEKVFLECVQDMDHENMFWYRQDPGLGLRLIYFSYDVKMKEKGDIPEGYSVSREKKERFSLILESASTNQTSMYLCASSLKPATNEKLFFGSGTQLSVL.

This clone is categorized as medium-sized (0.01 to 0.1%). One end of the junction varies from germline; a read error may be responsible. The chain couples TRBV7-7 to TRBJ1-5, with TRBD1 identical over 8 bases. There are 14 residues in the CDR3. Germline values: CDR1 SSHAT, CDR2 FNYEAQ (reference sequence). The CDR3 region is CASTQPGGGQPQHF. The CDR3, as DNA: TGTGCTAGCACCCAACCAGGGGGCGGGCAGCCCCAGCATTTT.

The chain has TRBV2 and TRBJ2-1, with 10 bases matching TRBD2. V was pared by 4 bases and J by 2 bases, with 5 bases of the junction left unmatched. The CDR3 consists of 16 residues. CDR1 SNHLY and CDR2 FYNNEI come from the germline V gene. The chain's CDR3 is CASSASSGGTYNEQFF. As DNA, the CDR3 is TGTGCCAGCAGTGCCTCTAGCGGGGGCACCTACAATGAGCAGTTCTTC.

This chain connects TRBV12-3 or TRBV12-4 to TRBJ2-7, with a tentative D call TRBD1 (5 bases). The germline V and J ends were trimmed by 6 bases and 2 bases, with 11 bases remaining between them. CDR3 length: 13 amino acids. CDR3 amino acids: CASSPLQAYEQYF. As DNA, the CDR3 is TGTGCCAGCAGCCCCCTACAGGCCTACGAGCAGTACTTC.

V is TRBV6-6 and J is TRBJ2-7; 8 nucleotides match TRBD1. Germline V gene sequence: CDR1 MNHNY, CDR2 SVGAGI (reference sequence). With V trimmed by 5 bases and J by 3 bases, 9 bases remained unmatched. The CDR3 sequence is 15 residues long. CDR3 sequence (DNA): TGTGCCAGCAGTCAATCGGGACAGGCTATCTACGAGCAGTACTTC. Encoded protein: CASSQSGQAIYEQYF.